Sequencing of this T cell receptor (beta chain) was carried out in a study of CD8 T cells in ankylosing spondylitis. The V end was cut by 4 bases, the J end by 4 bases, with 6 bases between. There are 12 residues in the CDR3. The germline CDR1 and CDR2 sequences are SEHNR and FQNEAQ (reference sequence). This clonotype was seen ten or more times. TCRdb itself ran the 5' RACE reads through MiXCR, one entry per CDR3 protein. The sample contains 84,000 or so distinct CDR3 sequences, 27% of which appear only once. This chain connects TRBV7-9 to TRBJ2-3; D gene uncertain. The sample taken for sequencing was blood, either unsorted or a sorted T cell fraction (not recorded which). The receptor was derived from a male donor with ankylosing spondylitis or in good health (not recorded which). This chain's CDR3 is CASSSPPDTQYF. The CDR3 bases are TGTGCCAGCAGCTCCCCGCCAGATACGCAGTATTTT.